This T cell receptor (beta chain) was documented in a study of T cells in Graves' hyperthyroidism and ophthalmopathy. The CDR3 contains 15 residues. Germline V CDR1 and CDR2: SEHNR, FQNEAQ (reference sequence). The V and J ends lost 3 bases and 3 bases, in that order; junction bases with no gene match: 4. In this sample, this clonotype turned up many times. Out of 10 ml of fresh peripheral blood came the PBMCs. RNA transcripts served as the template for amplifying TCR beta CDR3 regions. An initial round of RT-PCR targeting the TCR CDR3 relied on the HTBI primer set. TCRdb re-analysed the multiplex PCR reads in MiXCR, keeping a single row per CDR3 protein. The sample includes some 270,000 distinct CDR3 sequences, roughly a quarter of them seen just once.

Sequenced material: blood. The J gene is TRBJ1-5, the V gene TRBV7-9, with 8 bases fitting TRBD1. This TCR derives from a middle-aged woman with Graves' ophthalmopathy. The CDR3 bases are TGTGCCAGCAGCTTGGCGACAGGGGCCAATCAGCCCCAGCATTTT. It encodes CASSLATGANQPQHF. Variable domain in full (rest from reference TRBV7-9 and TRBJ1-5): DTGVSQNPRHKITKRGQNVTFRCDPISEHNRLYWYRQTLGQGPEFLTYFQNEAQLEKSRLLSDRFSAERPKGSFSTLEIQRTEQGDSAMYLCASSLATGANQPQHFGDGTRLSIL.